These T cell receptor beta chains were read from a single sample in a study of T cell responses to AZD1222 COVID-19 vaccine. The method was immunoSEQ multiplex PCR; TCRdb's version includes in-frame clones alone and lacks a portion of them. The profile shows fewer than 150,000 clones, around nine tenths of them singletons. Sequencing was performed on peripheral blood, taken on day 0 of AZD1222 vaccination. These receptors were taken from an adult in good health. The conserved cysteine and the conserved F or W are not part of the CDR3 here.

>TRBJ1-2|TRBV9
ASSLREIGYGYT
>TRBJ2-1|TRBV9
ASSGDRDYLNEQF
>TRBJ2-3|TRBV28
ASSWGAGVRGTDTQY
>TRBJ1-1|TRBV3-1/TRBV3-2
ASSPGDRGIF
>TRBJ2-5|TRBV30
AWSVQGGETQY
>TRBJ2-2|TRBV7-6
ASSSTSGRAVELF
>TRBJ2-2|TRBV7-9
ASSSPLGTGWAGELF
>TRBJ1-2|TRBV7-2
ASSSGTPYGYT
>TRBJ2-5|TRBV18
ASSPSGATETQY
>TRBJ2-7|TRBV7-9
ASSLGGRLNEQY
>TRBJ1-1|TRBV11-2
ASSPDRAVAF
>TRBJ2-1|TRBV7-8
ASSLARTSVLNEQF
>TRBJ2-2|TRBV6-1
ASSDRALGAGELF
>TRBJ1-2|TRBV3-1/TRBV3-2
ASSQDVGAGYGYT
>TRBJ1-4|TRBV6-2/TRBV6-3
ASSYSRDRAFVDDEKLF
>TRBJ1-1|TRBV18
ASSSQGEGTEAF
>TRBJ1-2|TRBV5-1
ASRDRTANYGYT
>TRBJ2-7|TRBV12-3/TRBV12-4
ASSRDRRYEQY
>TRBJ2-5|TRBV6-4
ASSERAGEWETQY
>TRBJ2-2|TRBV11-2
ASSLGRLATFPGELF
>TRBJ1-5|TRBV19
ASNPGGTIYNQPQH
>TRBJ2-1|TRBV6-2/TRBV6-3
ASSWTSGEQF
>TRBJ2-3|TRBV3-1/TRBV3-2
ASSQTSGSADTQY
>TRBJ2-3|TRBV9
ASSLPADWPPGTDTQY
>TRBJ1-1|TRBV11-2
ASSLVAGGAF
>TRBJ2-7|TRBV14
ASSQEGATGRYEQY
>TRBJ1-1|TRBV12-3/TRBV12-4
ASRYRGGTEAF
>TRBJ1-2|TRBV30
AWKRDRGGNGYT
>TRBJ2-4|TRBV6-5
ASSYSQGERY
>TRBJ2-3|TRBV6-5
ASTSAGASTDTQY
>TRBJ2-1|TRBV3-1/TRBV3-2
ASSQDLAGGSYNEQF
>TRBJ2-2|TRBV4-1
ASSQDRDSGNTGELF
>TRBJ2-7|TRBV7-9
ASSLNRGQGTYEQY
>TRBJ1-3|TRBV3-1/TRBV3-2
ASSQGGSRNTIY
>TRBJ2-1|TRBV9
ASSPLHASSYNEQF
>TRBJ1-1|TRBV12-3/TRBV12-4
ASSSGNGEAF
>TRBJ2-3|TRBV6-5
ASRSGTGGIDTQY
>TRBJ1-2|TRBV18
ASSPGTGANYGYT
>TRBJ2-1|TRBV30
ARTGSSADEQF
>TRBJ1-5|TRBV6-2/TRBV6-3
ASSHPNQPQH
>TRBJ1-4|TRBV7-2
ASSLSWGSNEKLF
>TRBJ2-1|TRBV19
ASSGDVAGEPREQF
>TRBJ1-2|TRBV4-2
ASSPTGDGYT
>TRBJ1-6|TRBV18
ASSPYAGQGNSPLH
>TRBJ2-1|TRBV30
AWKVGGWNEQF
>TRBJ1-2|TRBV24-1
ATSDSYGYT
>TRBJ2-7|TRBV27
ASTPSTKGDEQY
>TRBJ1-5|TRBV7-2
ASTSGIDQPQH
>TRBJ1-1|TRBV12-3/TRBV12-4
ASSLSEETEAF
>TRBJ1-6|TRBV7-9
ASSLGGQGFRNSPLH
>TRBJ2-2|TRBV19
ASNLRGIAGVKTGELF
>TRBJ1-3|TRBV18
ASSPIEELSGNTIY
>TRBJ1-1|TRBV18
ASSPPSQGVPEAF
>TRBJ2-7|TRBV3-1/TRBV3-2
ASSQGVLSYEQY